This record covers a single T cell receptor beta chain. Which antigen it targets is not known. No clone much larger than this one lies a single base away; base qualities are absent. The CDR3 regions of human TCRbeta chains were analyzed by immunosequencing. Turning to the authors' computational methods: Repertoire TCRs were checked for matches against a reference library of SARS-CoV-2-specific TCRs that had been generated using the MIRA antigen-specificity platform. Breadth meant the fraction of unique TCRs that were SARS-CoV-2-associated, whereas depth meant the fraction of total T cells that were SARS-CoV-2-associated. Using the MIRA data, each spike-specific TCR was assigned both to the spike region to which the TCR was reactive and to a CD4 or CD8 class. Log10-transformed breadth and depth values were compared by one-way ANOVA with Sidak's multiple comparisons tests. The table was pulled from immuneACCESS by TCRdb, which kept in-frame rearrangements only. Such tables lose some clones; where checked, under half of the loss comes from unresolved V genes, and the rest has no known cause. That table is the source of V, J and clone size, and D and trimming were worked out from the DNA. The sample table contains more than 110,000 clones; only one count was recorded for roughly 90% of them. The ten largest account for approximately 3.5% of the sample.

This specimen's time point label, interpreted: about 28 days (+/-7) after the second vaccine dose. AZD1222 recipients with second doses at about 4 weeks or about 12 weeks were pooled, because spike-specific TCR depth and breadth did not differ between schedules. Vaccinee samples came from UK trials COV001 and COV002, including a single-blind randomized controlled phase 2/3 trial of AZD1222 (ChAdOx1 nCoV-19) in healthy adults. Trial participant PBMC samples were collected at day 0 and day 28 after the second dose for TCRbeta chain sequencing. The data are from a study of T cell responses to AZD1222 COVID-19 vaccine (dated by TCRdb to the early 2020s). Study-wide context: A total of about 230 trial participants underwent TCR sequencing, of whom around 200 received two doses of AZD1222 and some 26 received two doses of the MenACWY control vaccine. Trial participants were enrolled by age into subgroups of 18-55, 56-69 and 70-plus years, and around 150, 28 and 57 TCR-sequenced participants, respectively, were included in these subgroups.

Reading from cysteine to phenylalanine, the CDR3 counts 15 amino acids. Only CDR3 DNA is held: 45 bases, read in frame from base 1. In the germline V gene, CDR1 corresponds to SGHTA and CDR2 to FQGNSA. Cut back by 2 bases and 4 bases, the V and J ends lie 11 bases apart. The full study reports these points: Participants were mostly white British and included more females than males, and it was suggested by the authors that clonal diversity may have been underestimated. Conclusions about previously exposed vaccinees were limited because only 5 or 6 AZD1222 recipients were SARS-CoV-2 seropositive at baseline. The 56-69-year group was small, and its depth increase did not reach significance, likely because of low power. Reportedly, almost half of the unique spike-specific TCRs recognized epitopes lying outside the regions that are mutated in the B.1.351 and B.1.1.7 variants. The vaccine-associated CD4 TCRs covered the entire spike protein, and the dominant responses fell in regions 160-218 and 743-854. A significant rise in spike-specific TCR breadth and depth was observed after two AZD1222 doses relative to day 0 and relative to MenACWY recipients. Because no samples from the day 14 peak response were available, repertoires could be characterized only after the peak T cell response.

The sequence joins TRBV7-2 to TRBJ2-2, with the D call perhaps TRBD1 or TRBD2, as 5 bases match in each case. The sequence was obtained from an adult who received the AZD1222 COVID-19 vaccine. The specimen comprised peripheral blood, sampled 28 days after the second AZD1222 dose. The sequenced DNA: TGTGCCAGCAGCTTAATGGGACGGGGCACCGGGGAGCTGTTTTTT. Translated, this is CASSLMGRGTGELFF.